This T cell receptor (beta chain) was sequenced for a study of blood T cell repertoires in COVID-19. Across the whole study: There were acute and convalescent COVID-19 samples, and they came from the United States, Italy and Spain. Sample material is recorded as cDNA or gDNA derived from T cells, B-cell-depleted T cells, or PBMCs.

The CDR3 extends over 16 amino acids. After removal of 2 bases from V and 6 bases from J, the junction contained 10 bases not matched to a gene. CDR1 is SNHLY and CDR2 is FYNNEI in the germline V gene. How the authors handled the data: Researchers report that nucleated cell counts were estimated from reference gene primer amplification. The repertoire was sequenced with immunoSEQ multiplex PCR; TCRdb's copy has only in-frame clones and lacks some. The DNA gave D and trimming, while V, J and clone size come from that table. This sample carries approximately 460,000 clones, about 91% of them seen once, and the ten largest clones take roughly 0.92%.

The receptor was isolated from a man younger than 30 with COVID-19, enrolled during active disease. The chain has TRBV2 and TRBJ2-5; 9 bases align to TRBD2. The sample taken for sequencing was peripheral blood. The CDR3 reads CASSETAAGGPKTQYF. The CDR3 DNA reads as TGTGCCAGCAGTGAAACGGCGGCGGGGGGGCCGAAGACCCAGTACTTC.